Below, one T cell receptor beta chain is given with its context. This record comes from a study of blood T cell repertoires in COVID-19. Study-level background: Researchers got acute and convalescent COVID-19 samples from the United States, Italy and Spain.

Per the original data handling: Estimation of nucleated cell counts relied on the amplification of reference gene primers. The assay was immunoSEQ multiplex PCR, and TCRdb's table has in-frame clones only and misses some. V and J calls and clone size are as listed in that table; D and trimming were resolved from the DNA. Among under 300,000 clones, around 92% were seen once, and the ten largest hold roughly 1.9%. This CDR3 is 13 amino acids long. V lost 2 bases, J lost 1 base, and 4 bases lay in between. Per the germline V gene, CDR1 is KGHDR and CDR2 is SFDVKD. The chain combines TRBV24-1 with TRBJ1-1, with D hard to call. The specimen was PBMCs or T cells enriched from blood (not recorded which). The origin of this receptor is a woman between 55 and 75 years old who had recovered from COVID-19. The DNA for the CDR3 is TGTGCCACCAGTGATTCTACGAACACTGAAGCTTTCTTT. The encoded protein is CATSDSTNTEAFF.